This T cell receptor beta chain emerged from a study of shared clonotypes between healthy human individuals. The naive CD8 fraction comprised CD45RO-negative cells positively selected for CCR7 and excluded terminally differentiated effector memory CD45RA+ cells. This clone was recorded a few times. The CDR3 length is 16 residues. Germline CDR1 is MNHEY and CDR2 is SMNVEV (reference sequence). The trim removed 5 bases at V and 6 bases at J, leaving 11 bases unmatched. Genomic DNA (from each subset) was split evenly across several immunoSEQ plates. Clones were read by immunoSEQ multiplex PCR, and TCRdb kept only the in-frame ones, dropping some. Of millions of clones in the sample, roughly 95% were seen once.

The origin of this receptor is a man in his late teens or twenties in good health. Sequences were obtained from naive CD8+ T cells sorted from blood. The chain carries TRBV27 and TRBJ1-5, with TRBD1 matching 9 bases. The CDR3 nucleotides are TGTGCCAGCAGTACCCTACAGGGGGCCCTGAGTCAGCCCCAGCATTTT. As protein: CASSTLQGALSQPQHF.